This is a list of T cell receptor beta chains from one sample in a study of blood T cell repertoires in COVID-19. Generated by immunoSEQ multiplex PCR, the TCRdb table keeps only in-frame clones and is missing some. The sample shows about 150,000 clones, roughly 88% of them seen only once. Source material: peripheral blood. Source of these receptors: a woman aged 50 to 60 with acute or convalescent COVID-19. The CDR3 runs from the conserved cysteine through the conserved F or W. The D gene is left open where the match is weak. Clone size is stated in some rows and not others, as once, few, many or a class when expanded.

cdr3_length,v_call,d_call,j_call,clone_size,cdr3_nt,cdr3_aa
13,TRBV19,TRBD1,TRBJ2-2,NA,TGTGCCAGTAGCGACAGGGCCACCCGGGAGCTGTTTTTT,CASSDRATRELFF
13,TRBV4-2,NA,TRBJ2-3,NA,TGTGCCAGCAGCCAAGGTGAGCGAGATACGCAGTATTTT,CASSQGERDTQYF
14,TRBV28,NA,TRBJ1-2,NA,TGTGCCAGCAGTACAGGAGTAGCTAACTATGGCTACACCTTC,CASSTGVANYGYTF
13,TRBV9,NA,TRBJ1-1,NA,TGTGCCAGCAGCGTATGGGCAGGTGGGGAAGCTTTCTTT,CASSVWAGGEAFF
15,TRBV18,TRBD2,TRBJ2-7,NA,TGTGCCAGCTCACCACGAGACGGGGGGGGCCACGAGCAGTACTTC,CASSPRDGGGHEQYF
13,TRBV14,NA,TRBJ2-3,NA,TGTGCCAGCAGCCAAGACCTGGGGGCTTCGCAGTATTTT,CASSQDLGASQYF
15,TRBV28,NA,TRBJ1-2,NA,TGTGCCAGCATCACTGGGGGGGATGGTGCCTATGGCTACACCTTC,CASITGGDGAYGYTF
12,TRBV29-1,NA,TRBJ1-4,NA,TGCAGCGCTATGGACCCGGGGGAAAAACTGTTTTTT,CSAMDPGEKLFF
15,TRBV6-2/TRBV6-3,NA,TRBJ1-2,NA,TGTGCCAGCAGTTACGTCTTCCGCCAGGGCTATGGCTACACCTTC,CASSYVFRQGYGYTF
14,TRBV28,NA,TRBJ2-3,NA,TGTGCCAGCAGTCCTCCGGGGAGCACAGATACGCAGTATTTT,CASSPPGSTDTQYF
13,TRBV7-8,NA,TRBJ1-2,NA,TGTGCCAGCAGCGGGCGAGCTAACTATGGCTACACCTTC,CASSGRANYGYTF
14,TRBV21-1,NA,TRBJ1-6,NA,TGTGCCAGCAGCACAGGAAATTATAATTCACCCCTCCACTTT,CASSTGNYNSPLHF
12,TRBV6-5,TRBD2,TRBJ2-3,NA,TGTGCCAGCAGGATCACTAGCGGGGGTTGGTATTTT,CASRITSGGWYF
18,TRBV27,TRBD2,TRBJ2-7,NA,TGTGCCAGCAGTTTGAGTGGGACCCGGACTAGCGGGAGTTACGAGCAGTACTTC,CASSLSGTRTSGSYEQYF
15,TRBV5-8,TRBD1,TRBJ1-2,NA,TGTGCCAGCAGCTTCCTTGACAGGGGGCGGGGTGGCTACACCTTC,CASSFLDRGRGGYTF
18,TRBV27,TRBD2,TRBJ2-6,NA,TGTGCCAGCAGTTTAGCTAGCGGGGCTATTTCTGGGGCCAACGTCCTGACTTTC,CASSLASGAISGANVLTF
12,TRBV7-2,NA,TRBJ2-1,NA,TGTGCCAGCAGCTTGACTAGGAACGAGCAGTTCTTC,CASSLTRNEQFF
15,TRBV19,NA,TRBJ1-4,NA,TGTGCCAGTAGCAATTCTCCGGCAACTAATGAAAAACTGTTTTTT,CASSNSPATNEKLFF
16,TRBV3-1/TRBV3-2,NA,TRBJ2-3,NA,TGTGCCAGCAGCCAAGATCGGCTAGCGACCCCCGATACGCAGTATTTT,CASSQDRLATPDTQYF
15,TRBV3-1/TRBV3-2,NA,TRBJ2-4,NA,TGTGCCAGCAGCCAGGGGTCACCGGGACTAAACATTCAGTACTTC,CASSQGSPGLNIQYF
14,TRBV29-1,TRBD2,TRBJ2-3,once,TGCAGCGTTGACAGGACTAGCGGAGGGGATACGCAGTATTTT,CSVDRTSGGDTQYF
13,TRBV10-3,NA,TRBJ1-1,NA,TGTGCCATCAGAGAGACACGGAACACTGAAGCTTTCTTT,CAIRETRNTEAFF
14,TRBV6-5,TRBD1,TRBJ1-2,NA,TGTGCCAGCAGGGGGACAGGGCGGGCCTATGGCTACACCTTC,CASRGTGRAYGYTF
16,TRBV7-2,TRBD2,TRBJ2-7,once,TGTGCCAGCAGCTTAAGGTCTAGCGGGTCCTCCTACGAGCAGTACTTC,CASSLRSSGSSYEQYF
16,TRBV7-9,NA,TRBJ2-3,NA,TGTGCCAGCAGCTTAGGCGCGGGGCAAAACACAGATACGCAGTATTTT,CASSLGAGQNTDTQYF
13,TRBV5-1,NA,TRBJ1-1,once,TGCGCCAGCAGCCCTACAGGGAACACTGAAGCTTTCTTT,CASSPTGNTEAFF
16,TRBV11-2,NA,TRBJ1-1,few,TGTGCCAGCAGCTTAGATCGGTCTCCGGGGAACACTGAAGCTTTCTTT,CASSLDRSPGNTEAFF
16,TRBV7-2,TRBD2,TRBJ2-7,NA,TGTGCCAGCAGCTTAACGGCGGGAGGACCGTCCTACGAGCAGTACTTC,CASSLTAGGPSYEQYF
11,TRBV7-2,NA,TRBJ2-7,NA,TGTGCCAGCAGCAGCCTCTACGAGCAGTACTTC,CASSSLYEQYF
16,TRBV7-8,TRBD2,TRBJ2-7,many,TGTGCCAGCAGCTTAATGAGCGGGGGGGGAGAGGGGCAGCAGTACTTC,CASSLMSGGGEGQQYF
15,TRBV6-5,NA,TRBJ2-6,NA,TGTGCCAGCAGGGCATTGGTTCCTGGGGCCAACGTCCTGACTTTC,CASRALVPGANVLTF
16,TRBV4-1,NA,TRBJ1-6,NA,TGCGCCAGCAGCCAGGACCCAGAGGGCCGGGATTCACCCCTCCACTTT,CASSQDPEGRDSPLHF
14,TRBV6-2/TRBV6-3,TRBD1,TRBJ2-7,NA,TGTGCCAGCAGTTTGACAGGGGGCCCCTCCGAGCAGTACTTC,CASSLTGGPSEQYF
16,TRBV24-1,TRBD2,TRBJ2-7,few,TGTGCCACCAGTGATTTTTCGACTAGCGGGTTATACGAGCAGTACTTC,CATSDFSTSGLYEQYF
14,TRBV7-2,TRBD1,TRBJ2-2,NA,TGTGCCAGCAGCCTGGACAGGGGGTACGGGGAGCTGTTTTTT,CASSLDRGYGELFF
17,TRBV28,NA,TRBJ2-1,NA,TGTGCCAGCAGTTTTCCGTCTCGTGGGAGCTCCTACAATGAGCAGTTCTTC,CASSFPSRGSSYNEQFF